Sequencing of this T cell receptor beta chain was carried out in a study of T cell repertoires in cytomegalovirus infection. As for the study in general: Both recently identified HLA-C-restricted and well-studied HLA-B-restricted CMV epitopes were used in the study.

The V segment lost 1 base and the J segment 3 bases; nucleotides outside the gene matches: 1. This CDR3 region has 16 residues. From germline, CDR1 is SGHVS and CDR2 FNYEAQ. Concerning this clonotype itself: Its antigen remains unknown.

Each CDR3 protein is one row after TCRdb ran MiXCR on the reads. The data contain 150,000 or so distinct CDR3 sequences, approximately 21% of them singletons. The sample here was CD8+ T cells from cultured PBMCs, taken from culture after CMV antigen stimulation. The gene calls are TRBV7-6 and TRBJ2-6; 9 nucleotides line up with TRBD2. The receptor was derived from a human donor in good health (CMV status not recorded). Some clones in this sample may be carry-over from other donors' samples. The CDR3 sequence: CASSLELAGGANVLTF. DNA for the CDR3: TGTGCCAGCAGCTTAGAACTAGCGGGTGGGGCCAACGTCCTGACTTTC.